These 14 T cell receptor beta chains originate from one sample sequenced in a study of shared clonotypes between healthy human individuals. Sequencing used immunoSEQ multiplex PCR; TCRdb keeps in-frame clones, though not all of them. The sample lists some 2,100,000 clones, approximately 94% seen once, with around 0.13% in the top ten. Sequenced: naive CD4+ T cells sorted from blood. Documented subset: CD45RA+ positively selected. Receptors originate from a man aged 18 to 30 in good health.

In DNA form, the CDR3 reads TGTGCCAGCTCCAGACGACTGGGGGAGCAGTACTTC. As protein: CASSRRLGEQYF. This rearrangement joins TRBV6-5 to TRBJ2-7; unclear D gene. V gave up 8 bases and J gave up 7 bases, with 15 bases separating them. Looked up from germline, CDR1 is MNHEY and CDR2 is SVGAGI. The CDR3 loop spans 12 amino acids.

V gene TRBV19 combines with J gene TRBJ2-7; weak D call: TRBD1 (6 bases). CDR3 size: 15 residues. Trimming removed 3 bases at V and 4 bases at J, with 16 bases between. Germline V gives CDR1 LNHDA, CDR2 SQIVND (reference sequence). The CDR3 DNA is TGTGCCAGTAGTATGTCCAGGGGACGATTTTACGAGCAGTACTTC. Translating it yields CASSMSRGRFYEQYF.

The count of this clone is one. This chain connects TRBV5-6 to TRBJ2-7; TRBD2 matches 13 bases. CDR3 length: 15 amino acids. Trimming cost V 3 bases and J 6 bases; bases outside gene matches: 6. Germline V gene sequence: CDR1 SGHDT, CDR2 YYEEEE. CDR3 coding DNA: TGTGCCAGCAGCTATTGGACTAGCGGGAGTGGCGAGCAGTACTTC. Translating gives CASSYWTSGSGEQYF.

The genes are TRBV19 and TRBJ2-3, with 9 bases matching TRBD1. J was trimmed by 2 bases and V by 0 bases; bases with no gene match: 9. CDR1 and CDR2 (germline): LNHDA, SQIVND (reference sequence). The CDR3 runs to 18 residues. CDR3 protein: CASSIDTSGQGNTDTQYF. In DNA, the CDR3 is TGTGCCAGTAGTATAGATACGTCCGGACAGGGGAACACAGATACGCAGTATTTT.

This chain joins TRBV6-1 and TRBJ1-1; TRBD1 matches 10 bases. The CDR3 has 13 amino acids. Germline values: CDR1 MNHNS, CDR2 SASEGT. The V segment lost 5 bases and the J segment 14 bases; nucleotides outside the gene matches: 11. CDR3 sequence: CASSQTGGAPDFF. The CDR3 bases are TGTGCCAGCAGTCAGACAGGGGGCGCCCCTGACTTCTTT.

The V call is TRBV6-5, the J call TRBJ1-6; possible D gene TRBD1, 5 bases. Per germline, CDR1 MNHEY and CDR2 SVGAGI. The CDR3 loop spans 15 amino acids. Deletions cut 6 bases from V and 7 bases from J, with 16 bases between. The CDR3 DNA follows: TGTGCCAGCAGCCAAGGGGCGCGAGGAAATTCACCCCTCCACTTT. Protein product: CASSQGARGNSPLHF.

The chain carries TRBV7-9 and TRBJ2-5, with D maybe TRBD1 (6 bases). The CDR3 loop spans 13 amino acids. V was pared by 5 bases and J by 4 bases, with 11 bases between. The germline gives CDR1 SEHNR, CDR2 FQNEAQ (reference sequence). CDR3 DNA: TGTGCCAGCAGCCGCAGGGGCGGAGAGACCCAGTACTTC. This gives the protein CASSRRGGETQYF. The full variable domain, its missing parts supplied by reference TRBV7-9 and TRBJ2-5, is DTGVSQNPRHKITKRGQNVTFRCDPISEHNRLYWYRQTLGQGPEFLTYFQNEAQLEKSRLLSDRFSAERPKGSFSTLEIQRTEQGDSAMYLCASSRRGGETQYFGPGTRLLVL.

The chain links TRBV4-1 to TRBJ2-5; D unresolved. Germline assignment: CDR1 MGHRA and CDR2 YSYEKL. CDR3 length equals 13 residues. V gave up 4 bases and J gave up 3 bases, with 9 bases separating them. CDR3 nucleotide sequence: TGCGCCAGCAGCCTCGGACCTAAAGAGACCCAGTACTTC. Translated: CASSLGPKETQYF.

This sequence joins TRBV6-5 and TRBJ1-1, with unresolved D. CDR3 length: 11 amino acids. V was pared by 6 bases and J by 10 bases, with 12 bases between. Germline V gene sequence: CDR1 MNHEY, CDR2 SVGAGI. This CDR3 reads CASSGGRVAFF. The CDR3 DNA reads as TGTGCCAGCAGCGGCGGACGGGTAGCTTTCTTT.

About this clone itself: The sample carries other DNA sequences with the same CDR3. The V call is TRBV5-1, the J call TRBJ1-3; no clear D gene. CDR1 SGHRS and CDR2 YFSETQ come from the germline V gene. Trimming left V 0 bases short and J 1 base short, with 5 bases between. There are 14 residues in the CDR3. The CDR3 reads CASSLVGSGNTIYF. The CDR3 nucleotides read TGCGCCAGCAGCTTGGTGGGGTCTGGAAACACCATATATTTT.

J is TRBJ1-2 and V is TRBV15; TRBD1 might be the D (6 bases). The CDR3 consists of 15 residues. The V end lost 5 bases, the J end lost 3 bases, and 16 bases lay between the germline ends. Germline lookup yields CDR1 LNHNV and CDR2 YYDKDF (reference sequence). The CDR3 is CATSEGEGHDYGYTF. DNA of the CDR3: TGTGCCACCAGCGAGGGGGAAGGACATGACTATGGCTACACCTTC.

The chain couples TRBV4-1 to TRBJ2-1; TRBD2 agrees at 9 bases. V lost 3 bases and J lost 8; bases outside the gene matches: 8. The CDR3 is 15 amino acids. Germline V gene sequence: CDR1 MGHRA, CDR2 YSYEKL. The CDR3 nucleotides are TGCGCCAGCAGCCAGGGCGGGAGGGCCTCGGATGAGCAGTTCTTC. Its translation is CASSQGGRASDEQFF.

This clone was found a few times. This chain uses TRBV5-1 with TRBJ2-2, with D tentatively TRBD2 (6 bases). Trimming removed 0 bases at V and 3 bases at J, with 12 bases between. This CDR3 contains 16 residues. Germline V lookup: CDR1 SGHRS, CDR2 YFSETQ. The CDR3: CASSLVIAVDTGELFF. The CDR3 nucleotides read TGCGCCAGCAGCTTGGTAATAGCGGTTGACACCGGGGAGCTGTTTTTT.

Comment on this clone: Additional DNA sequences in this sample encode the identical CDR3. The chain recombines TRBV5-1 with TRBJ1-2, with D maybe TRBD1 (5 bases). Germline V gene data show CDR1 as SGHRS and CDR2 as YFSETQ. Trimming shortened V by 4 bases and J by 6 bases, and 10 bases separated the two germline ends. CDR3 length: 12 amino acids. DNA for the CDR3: TGCGCCAGCAGCCCTGGGACCGATGGCTACACCTTC. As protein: CASSPGTDGYTF.